This TCR beta chain was observed in a study of patients and donors after allogeneic stem cell transplantation. TCRdb independently ran MiXCR on the RT-PCR reads; one entry per CDR3 protein. The repertoire has about 230,000 distinct CDR3 sequences, 13% to 15% of them found once; the top ten carry more than 9%. This CDR3 comprises 16 residues. V lost 3 bases and J lost 2, with 15 bases in between. Germline V lookup: CDR1 SGHDT, CDR2 YYEEEE. This TCR derives from a human donor who was either an allogeneic HSCT recipient or a stem cell or donor lymphocyte infusion donor (not recorded which). It is not recorded whose cells these are; they may come from a transplant donor. What was sequenced was blood, either unsorted or a sorted T cell fraction (not recorded which). V gene TRBV5-6 combines with J gene TRBJ2-1; D possibly uses TRBD1 or TRBD2 (5 bases each). The CDR3 protein is CASSWDQGATYNEQFF. CDR3 coding DNA: TGTGCCAGCAGCTGGGACCAGGGTGCGACCTACAATGAGCAGTTCTTC.